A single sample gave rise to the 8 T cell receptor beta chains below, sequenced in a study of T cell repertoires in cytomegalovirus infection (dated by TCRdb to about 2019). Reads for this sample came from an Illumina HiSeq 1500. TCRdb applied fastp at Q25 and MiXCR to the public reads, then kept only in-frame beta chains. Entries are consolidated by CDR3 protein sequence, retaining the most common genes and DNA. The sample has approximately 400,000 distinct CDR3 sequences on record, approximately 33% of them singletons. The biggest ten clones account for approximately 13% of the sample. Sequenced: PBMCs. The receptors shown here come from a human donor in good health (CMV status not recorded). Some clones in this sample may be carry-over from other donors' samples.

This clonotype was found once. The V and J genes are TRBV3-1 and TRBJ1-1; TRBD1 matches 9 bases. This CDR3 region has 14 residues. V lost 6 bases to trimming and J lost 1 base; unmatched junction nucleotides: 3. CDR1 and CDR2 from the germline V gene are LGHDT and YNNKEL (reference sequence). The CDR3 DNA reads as TGTGCCAGCAGGGACAGGGGTGCGAACACTGAAGCTTTCTTT. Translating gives CASRDRGANTEAFF.

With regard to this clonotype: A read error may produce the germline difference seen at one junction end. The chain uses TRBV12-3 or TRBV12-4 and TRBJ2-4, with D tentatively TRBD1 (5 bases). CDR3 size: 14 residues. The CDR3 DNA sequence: TGTGGCAGCAGCAACAACCGACAGAAAAACATTCAGTACTTC. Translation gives CGSSNNRQKNIQYF.

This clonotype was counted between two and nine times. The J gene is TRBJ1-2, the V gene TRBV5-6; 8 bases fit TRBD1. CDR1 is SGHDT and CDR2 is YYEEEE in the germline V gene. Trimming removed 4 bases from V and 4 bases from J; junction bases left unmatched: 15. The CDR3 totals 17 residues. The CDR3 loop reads CASSDQSGTGSLYGYTF. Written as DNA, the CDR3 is TGTGCCAGCAGCGACCAATCCGGGACAGGCAGCCTCTATGGCTACACCTTC.

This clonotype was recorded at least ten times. This chain's CDR3 is CASSGQGWQPQHF. The DNA for the CDR3 is TGTGCCAGCAGTGGACAGGGTTGGCAGCCCCAGCATTTT. The chain links TRBV6-2 or TRBV6-3 to TRBJ1-5; 8 bases line up with TRBD1. The germline V gene encodes CDR1 MNHEY and CDR2 SVGEGT. CDR3 length: 13 residues. V trimming: 5 bases; J trimming: 7 bases; junction bases outside the gene matches: 4.

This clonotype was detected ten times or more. The CDR3 bases are TGTGCCAGCAACCCGACAGGGGAGAACACTGAAGCTTTCTTT. This translates into CASNPTGENTEAFF. The chain joins TRBV12-3 or TRBV12-4 to TRBJ1-1, with 8 bases identical to TRBD1. The V segment lost 7 bases and the J segment 1 base; nucleotides outside the gene matches: 5. The CDR3 has 14 residues.

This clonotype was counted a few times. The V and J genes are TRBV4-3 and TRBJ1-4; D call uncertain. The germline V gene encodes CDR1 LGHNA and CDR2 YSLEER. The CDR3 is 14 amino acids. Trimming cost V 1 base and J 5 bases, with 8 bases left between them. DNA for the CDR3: TGCGCCAGCAGCCAAGTGGCGGAGAATGAAAAACTGTTTTTT. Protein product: CASSQVAENEKLFF.

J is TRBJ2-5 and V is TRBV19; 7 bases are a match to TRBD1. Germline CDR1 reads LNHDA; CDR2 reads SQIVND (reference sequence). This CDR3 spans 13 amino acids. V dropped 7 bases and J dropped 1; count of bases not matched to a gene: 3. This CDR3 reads CASTRDSQETQYF. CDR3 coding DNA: TGTGCCAGTACCCGGGACAGCCAAGAGACCCAGTACTTC.

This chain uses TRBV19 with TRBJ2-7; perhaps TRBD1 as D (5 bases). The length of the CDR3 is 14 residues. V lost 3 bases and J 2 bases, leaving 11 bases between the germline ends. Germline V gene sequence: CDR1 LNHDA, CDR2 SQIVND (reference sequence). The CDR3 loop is CASSMGLGTYEQYF. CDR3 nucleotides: TGTGCCAGTAGTATGGGGCTGGGGACCTACGAGCAGTACTTC. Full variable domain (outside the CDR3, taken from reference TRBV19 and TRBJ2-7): DGGITQSPKYLFRKEGQNVTLSCEQNLNHDAMYWYRQDPGQGLRLIYYSQIVNDFQKGDIAEGYSVSREKKESFPLTVTSAQKNPTAFYLCASSMGLGTYEQYFGPGTRLTVT.